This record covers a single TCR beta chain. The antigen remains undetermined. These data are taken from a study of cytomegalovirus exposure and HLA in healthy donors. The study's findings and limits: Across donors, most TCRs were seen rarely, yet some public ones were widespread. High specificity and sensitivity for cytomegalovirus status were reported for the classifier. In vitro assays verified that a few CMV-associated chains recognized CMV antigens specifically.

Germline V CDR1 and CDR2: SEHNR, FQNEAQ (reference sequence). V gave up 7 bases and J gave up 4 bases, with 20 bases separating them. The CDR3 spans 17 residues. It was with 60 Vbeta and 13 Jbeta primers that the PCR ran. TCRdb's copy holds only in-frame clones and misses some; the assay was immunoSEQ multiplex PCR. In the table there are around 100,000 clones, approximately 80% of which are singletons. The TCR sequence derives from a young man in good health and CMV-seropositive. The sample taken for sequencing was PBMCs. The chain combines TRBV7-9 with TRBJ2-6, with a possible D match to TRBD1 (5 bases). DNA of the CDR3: TGTGCCAGCATCCCGACAGCGCTATTTTCCGGGGCCAACGTCCTGACTTTC. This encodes CASIPTALFSGANVLTF.